Sequencing of this T cell receptor (beta chain) was carried out in a study of spatial heterogeneity in lung cancer. Findings of the study overall: Ubiquitous expanded tumor TCRs surfaced in blood more at resection than they did at follow-up.

As for time point: sample taken at primary tumor resection. Material for sequencing was whole RNA from tumor, nontumor lung or frozen PBMC, left unsorted. TCRdb redid the calling of the 5' RACE reads with MiXCR, one entry per CDR3 protein. The repertoire holds under 25,000 distinct CDR3 sequences, with roughly 7% as singletons. The germline V gene encodes CDR1 MNHEY and CDR2 SMNVEV (reference sequence). CDR3 length: 15 residues. V shed 3 bases and J shed 0 bases, with 11 bases lying between them. In this sample, this clonotype turned up many times. Its antigen remains unknown. The origin of this receptor is a male donor with early-stage non-small cell lung cancer. The sample consisted of PBMCs, taken at surgery. This chain connects TRBV27 to TRBJ1-1; no definite D call. Here the CDR3 reads CASSLSGAMNTEAFF. The CDR3 DNA reads TGTGCCAGCAGTTTGTCAGGTGCCATGAACACTGAAGCTTTCTTT.